The 26 T cell receptor beta chains given below trace back to one sample, sequenced in a study of T cells in Graves' hyperthyroidism and ophthalmopathy. RNA transcripts yielded amplified TCR beta CDR3 regions. The study used the HTBI primer set for a first-round RT-PCR of the TCR CDR3. TCRdb fed the multiplex PCR reads into MiXCR, producing one record per CDR3 protein. The sample has 80,000 to 100,000 distinct CDR3 sequences; around 37% are singletons. Sequences were obtained from peripheral blood or thyroid tissue (not recorded which). The receptors originated from a woman between 25 and 40 years old with Graves' hyperthyroidism.

This clonotype occurred many times. The rearrangement uses TRBV9 and TRBJ2-7; possibly TRBD2 for D (5 bases). This CDR3 is 14 amino acids long. Trimming took 4 bases from V and 3 from J, leaving 14 bases between them. Germline V CDR1 and CDR2: SGDLS, YYNGEE. CDR3: CASSPSGRLYEQYF. CDR3 DNA sequence: TGTGCCAGCAGCCCCAGCGGACGACTCTACGAGCAGTACTTC.

This clonotype has ten or more counts. This chain links TRBV2 with TRBJ2-7, with D perhaps TRBD1 (5 bases). This CDR3 contains 12 residues. Trimming took off 7 bases at V and 5 bases at J, with 12 bases between the two ends. Germline CDR1 reads SNHLY; CDR2 reads FYNNEI. The CDR3 sequence is CASKGFGNEQYF. CDR3 nucleotides: TGTGCCAGCAAGGGGTTCGGCAACGAGCAGTACTTC.

This clonotype was recorded a few times. The chain links TRBV28 to TRBJ2-7; a weak D match, TRBD1 (5 bases). The CDR3 has 17 residues. Per the germline V gene, CDR1 is MDHEN and CDR2 is SYDVKM. The V and J ends lost 3 bases and 3 bases respectively, with 21 bases between them. The CDR3 loop reads CASSFHPGHPFLYEQYF. The DNA for the CDR3 is TGTGCCAGCAGTTTTCATCCAGGACACCCTTTTCTCTACGAGCAGTACTTC.

This clonotype was seen many times. The CDR3, as DNA: TGCAGCGTTCTACAGAATTGGGAAAGCACTGAAGCTTTCTTT. It is translated as CSVLQNWESTEAFF. V and J are TRBV29-1 and TRBJ1-1; D is undetermined. Trimming took off 5 bases at V and 4 bases at J, with 17 bases between the two ends. Germline V gene lookup returns CDR1 SQVTM and CDR2 ANQGSEA. The CDR3 totals 14 residues.

This clonotype came up many times. The genes are TRBV27 and TRBJ1-2; weak D call: TRBD1 (5 bases). This CDR3 comprises 17 residues. Trimming took off 5 bases at V and 2 bases at J, with 21 bases between the two ends. The V gene's germline CDR1 is MNHEY and CDR2 SMNVEV (reference sequence). CDR3 sequence: CASSETENLWTNYGYTF. CDR3 DNA: TGTGCCAGCAGTGAGACAGAAAACCTCTGGACAAACTATGGCTACACCTTC.

This chain links TRBV5-1 with TRBJ2-2; no clear D gene. V was shortened by 0 bases and J by 3 bases, with 9 bases between the two germline ends. The CDR3 extends over 15 amino acids. Germline assignment: CDR1 SGHRS and CDR2 YFSETQ. For the CDR3, the DNA is TGCGCCAGCAGCTTGGAGAGAGAGTACACCGGGGAGCTGTTTTTT. It translates to CASSLEREYTGELFF.

This clonotype was detected ten times or more. The chain is built from TRBV6-5 and TRBJ2-7, with D uncertain. This CDR3 has 13 amino acids. CDR1 MNHEY and CDR2 SVGAGI come from the germline V gene. Trimming cost V 2 bases and J 3 bases, with 8 bases left between them. The CDR3 here is CASSYGEVYEQYF. CDR3 sequence (DNA): TGTGCCAGCAGTTACGGGGAAGTCTACGAGCAGTACTTC.

This clonotype was counted many times. The gene calls are TRBV12-3 or TRBV12-4 and TRBJ1-2, with 8 bases identical to TRBD1. Trimming took 4 bases from V and 0 from J; bases not matched to a gene: 1. This CDR3 contains 14 residues. CDR3 sequence (DNA): TGTGCCAGCAGTTCAGGGGGCGCTAACTATGGCTACACCTTC. Translated: CASSSGGANYGYTF.

At least ten counts were recorded for this clonotype. The V call is TRBV2, the J call TRBJ1-6; tentatively, D is TRBD1 (6 bases). CDR1 and CDR2 from the germline V gene are SNHLY and FYNNEI. Trimming cost V 1 base and J 7 bases, with 11 bases left between them. The CDR3 runs to 15 residues. The DNA for the CDR3 is TGTGCCAGCAGTGAAGAAGGGGGGCTAAATTCACCCCTCCACTTT. Its protein is CASSEEGGLNSPLHF.

This clonotype was counted a few times. The chain carries TRBV24-1 and TRBJ2-3; TRBD2 is a possible D gene (7 bases). Per the germline V gene, CDR1 is KGHDR and CDR2 is SFDVKD. The CDR3 length is 19 residues. With 4 bases removed from V and 2 bases from J, the gap between germline ends came to 24 bases. Here the CDR3 DNA reads TGTGCCACCAGTGAACCCCGAGGGGGGCGGGAGACAGACACAGATACGCAGTATTTT. Residues: CATSEPRGGRETDTDTQYF.

There are many counts of this clonotype. The CDR3 reads CASSLGISVGKEKLFF. The DNA for the CDR3 is TGTGCCAGCAGCTTAGGGATTAGTGTAGGGAAAGAAAAACTGTTTTTT. The chain recombines TRBV7-2 with TRBJ1-4; unclear D gene. There are 16 residues in the CDR3. Deletions cut 1 base from V and 8 bases from J, with 17 bases between. Germline V gene lookup returns CDR1 SGHTA and CDR2 FQGNSA.

In its sample, this clonotype was seen many times. This rearrangement joins TRBV7-9 to TRBJ1-2, with 8 nucleotides matching TRBD1. J was trimmed by 5 bases and V by 1 base; bases with no gene match: 3. This CDR3 has 14 residues. Germline CDR1 SEHNR, CDR2 FQNEAQ (reference sequence). CDR3 bases: TGTGCCAGCAGCTTAGTCCGGACAGGGTATGGCTACACCTTC. It yields the protein CASSLVRTGYGYTF.

About this clonotype itself: Mismatch with germline at one junction end may stem from a read error. The DNA for the CDR3 is TGTGCTAGCAGCTTCGGCCCGAACACCATATATTTT. This encodes CASSFGPNTIYF. J is TRBJ1-3 and V is TRBV7-6; D is undetermined. The CDR3 is made up of 12 amino acids. Per germline, CDR1 SGHVS and CDR2 FNYEAQ.

CDR3 residues: CASSLRNAPNGQGNEKLFF. The CDR3 bases are TGTGCCAGCAGCTTACGGAACGCTCCGAACGGACAGGGTAACGAAAAACTGTTTTTT. The chain combines TRBV7-2 with TRBJ1-4; TRBD1 agrees at 8 bases. This CDR3 is 19 amino acids long. The V gene's germline CDR1 is SGHTA and CDR2 FQGNSA. V dropped 2 bases and J dropped 8; count of bases not matched to a gene: 19.

This clonotype was found many times. V gene TRBV5-1 combines with J gene TRBJ2-6; D gene uncertain. The V gene lost 0 bases and the J gene lost 4 bases, with 8 bases spanning the gap. Germline V CDR1 and CDR2: SGHRS, YFSETQ. The length of the CDR3 is 15 residues. The CDR3 protein is CASSLEAAGANVLTF. In DNA, the CDR3 is TGCGCCAGCAGCTTGGAAGCTGCCGGGGCCAACGTCCTGACTTTC.

Of note for this clonotype: One end of the junction varies from germline; a read error may be responsible. The chain carries TRBV7-2 and TRBJ1-4, with TRBD1 identical over 7 bases. The CDR3 is 16 residues long. The germline CDR1 and CDR2 sequences are SGHTA and FQGNSA. The CDR3 DNA reads as TGTGCCAGCAGCGTAGCCCCAAGGGGAGGGGGCGAAAAACTGCTTTTT. It yields the protein CASSVAPRGGGEKLLF. Looking up the rest from reference TRBV7-2 and TRBJ1-4 gives the full variable domain: GAGVSQSPSNKVTEKGKDVELRCDPISGHTALYWYRQSLGQGLEFLIYFQGNSAPDKSGLPSDRFSAERTGGSVSTLTIQRTQQEDSAVYLCASSVAPRGGGEKLLFGSGTQLSVL.

A word on this clonotype: This sequence may be a read error, since a much larger clone differs from it by one base. The chain employs TRBV4-1 and TRBJ2-2; D gene unclear. V lost 3 bases and J 6 bases, leaving 14 bases between the germline ends. Germline CDR1 reads MGHRA; CDR2 reads YSYEKL. The CDR3 is 15 amino acids. The CDR3 is CASSHLTVYAGELFF. Here the CDR3 DNA reads TGCGCCAGCAGCCACCTTACAGTATACGCCGGGGAGCTGTTTTTT.

Ten or more counts support this clonotype. The gene calls are TRBV7-9 and TRBJ1-2; D perhaps matches TRBD1 (5 bases). Germline-derived CDR1 and CDR2 are SEHNR and FQNEAQ (reference sequence). There are 14 residues in the CDR3. V lost 3 bases and J 4 bases, leaving 12 bases between the germline ends. The CDR3 spells CASSLQDTRYGYTF. The DNA of the CDR3 is TGTGCCAGCAGCTTGCAGGACACGCGCTATGGCTACACCTTC. Complete variable domain (other parts from reference TRBV7-9 and TRBJ1-2): DTGVSQNPRHKITKRGQNVTFRCDPISEHNRLYWYRQTLGQGPEFLTYFQNEAQLEKSRLLSDRFSAERPKGSFSTLEIQRTEQGDSAMYLCASSLQDTRYGYTFGSGTRLTVV.

There are a few counts of this clonotype. The V gene is TRBV15, the J gene TRBJ2-5; 9 bases are a match to TRBD1. Germline V lookup: CDR1 LNHNV, CDR2 YYDKDF (reference sequence). The CDR3 has 14 amino acids. With 3 bases clipped from V and 5 bases from J, the junction kept 4 bases outside the gene matches. The CDR3, as DNA: TGTGCCACCAGCAGCCGGGACAGGGCTGAGACCCAGTACTTC. Its translation: CATSSRDRAETQYF.

V usage is TRBV10-3 and J usage is TRBJ2-7; 10 bases fit TRBD2. J lost 7 bases, V lost 11 bases, and 8 bases had no gene match. This CDR3 has 12 amino acids. In germline, CDR1 is ENHRY, CDR2 SYGVKD. The CDR3 region has the DNA TGTGCCGTAGGACTAGCGGTACCAGAGCAGTACTTC. It specifies CAVGLAVPEQYF.

This clonotype has a count of ten or more. The J gene is TRBJ2-2, the V gene TRBV7-2, with no clear D. The CDR3 has 17 amino acids. Germline CDR1 reads SGHTA; CDR2 reads FQGNSA. Trimming removed 3 bases at V and 0 bases at J, with 14 bases between. CDR3 in amino acids: CASSFPLERPNTGELFF. The DNA for the CDR3 is TGTGCCAGCAGCTTCCCTCTTGAGCGCCCGAACACCGGGGAGCTGTTTTTT.

This chain links TRBV20-1 with TRBJ2-1; D not resolved. Trimming cost V 4 bases and J 4 bases, with 17 bases left between them. The CDR3 extends over 15 amino acids. Per germline, CDR1 DFQATT and CDR2 SNEGSKA (reference sequence). The CDR3 protein is CSATIGSYWYNEQFF. CDR3 coding DNA: TGCAGTGCTACTATTGGGTCATACTGGTACAATGAGCAGTTCTTC.

The chain joins TRBV10-3 to TRBJ1-1; D gene ambiguous. The V gene lost 6 bases and the J gene lost 1 base, with 9 bases spanning the gap. The CDR3 runs 13 residues. Germline CDR1 ENHRY, CDR2 SYGVKD. DNA of the CDR3: TGTGCCATCAGAACCGCGAGGAACACTGAAGCTTTCTTT. Residues: CAIRTARNTEAFF.

The chain combines TRBV2 with TRBJ1-1, with unresolved D. The CDR3 consists of 13 residues. CDR1 is SNHLY, CDR2 FYNNEI, per germline. V shed 7 bases and J shed 10 bases, with 19 bases lying between them. CDR3 region: CASTTTIIGRAFF. The DNA for the CDR3 is TGTGCCAGCACCACTACGATCATAGGACGAGCTTTCTTT.

This chain joins TRBV20-1 and TRBJ2-5, with 7 bases that match TRBD1. This CDR3 region has 13 residues. Germline trimming cut 5 bases from V and 0 bases from J; bases unmatched to any gene: 3. The germline gives CDR1 DFQATT, CDR2 SNEGSKA (reference sequence). The CDR3 DNA sequence: TGCAGTGCTGGGGGACAGCACCAAGAGACCCAGTACTTC. Protein: CSAGGQHQETQYF.

In its sample, this clonotype was seen many times. The V call is TRBV20-1, the J call TRBJ1-4; 9 bases fit TRBD1. CDR1 and CDR2 (germline): DFQATT, SNEGSKA (reference sequence). The CDR3 has 16 amino acids. V trimming: 6 bases; J trimming: 5 bases; junction bases outside the gene matches: 13. CDR3 DNA sequence: TGCAGTGCCCAAACAGGGGGCGGGAGGATAAATGAAAAACTGTTTTTT. Translated: CSAQTGGGRINEKLFF.